The 23 T cell receptor beta chains below were found in one sample sequenced in a study of blood T cells in healthy people across ages. Sample-barcoded 5' priming and a J-beta primer mix drove a second PCR of about 6 to 12 cycles. TCRdb itself ran the 5' RACE reads through MiXCR, one entry per CDR3 protein. The top ten clones hold approximately 7.7% of a sample with about 1.7 million distinct CDR3 sequences, under 30% of them seen once. Input material: blood. The source of these receptors is a woman aged 30 to 39 in good health.

This clonotype was observed many times. CDR3 sequence: CATSAAQETQYF. In DNA form, the CDR3 reads TGTGCCACCAGTGCGGCGCAAGAGACCCAGTACTTC. This sequence joins TRBV15 and TRBJ2-5, with D hard to call. Trimming took off 6 bases at V and 2 bases at J, with 7 bases between the two ends. CDR1 and CDR2 from the germline V gene are LNHNV and YYDKDF (reference sequence). CDR3 size: 12 residues.

The table lists this clonotype with many counts. This chain joins TRBV14 and TRBJ2-7; 7 bases are a match to TRBD2. With 0 bases clipped from V and 4 bases from J, the junction kept 12 bases outside the gene matches. Germline CDR1 and CDR2: SGHDN and FVKESK. The CDR3 runs to 17 residues. CDR3 residues: CASSQESWEGREYEQYF. The DNA of the CDR3 is TGTGCCAGCAGCCAAGAATCCTGGGAGGGCCGAGAATACGAGCAGTACTTC.

This clonotype occurred many times. The chain couples TRBV24-1 to TRBJ2-1; no clear D. CDR3 length: 17 amino acids. Germline CDR1 is KGHDR and CDR2 is SFDVKD. Trimming removed 1 base at V and 0 bases at J, with 12 bases between. The CDR3: CATSDFTRPSSYNEQFF. CDR3 DNA: TGTGCCACCAGTGATTTTACCCGCCCCAGCTCCTACAATGAGCAGTTCTTC.

About this clonotype: Possible read error: a much larger clone is one base away. This chain links TRBV7-2 with TRBJ2-1; 7 bases line up with TRBD1. J gave up 10 bases and V 8 bases, and 14 bases lay outside the gene matches. The germline CDR1 and CDR2 sequences are SGHTA and FQGNSA. CDR3 size: 14 residues. CDR3 in amino acids: CASHGTANFNEQFF. The CDR3 coding sequence is TGTGCCAGCCACGGGACAGCAAATTTCAACGAGCAGTTCTTC.

J is TRBJ2-7 and V is TRBV11-2, with D unclear. V was trimmed by 4 bases and J by 6 bases, leaving 10 bases between them. The CDR3 loop spans 12 amino acids. The germline gives CDR1 SGHAT, CDR2 FQNNGV. CDR3 bases: TGTGCCAGCAGCTCCCTGACGTCCGAGCAGTACTTC. It encodes CASSSLTSEQYF.

This clonotype was detected a few times. This rearrangement joins TRBV6-1 to TRBJ1-4; a weak D match, TRBD1 (5 bases). Germline V lookup: CDR1 MNHNS, CDR2 SASEGT. This CDR3 is 15 amino acids long. V was pared by 10 bases and J by 5 bases, with 20 bases between. The CDR3 here is CATEHPGTLNEKLFF. CDR3 DNA: TGTGCCACCGAACACCCCGGGACCTTGAATGAAAAACTGTTTTTT.

This clonotype was detected many times. The chain employs TRBV7-3 and TRBJ2-7; D might be TRBD2 (6 bases). Per germline, CDR1 SGHTA and CDR2 FQGTGA. Trimming took off 5 bases at V and 6 bases at J, with 14 bases between the two ends. The CDR3 extends over 13 amino acids. The CDR3: CASSETSVSEQYF. CDR3 nucleotide sequence: TGTGCCAGCAGCGAGACTAGTGTTTCCGAGCAGTACTTC.

This clonotype has only a few counts. The gene calls are TRBV20-1 and TRBJ1-2; 8 nucleotides agree with TRBD1. After removal of 1 base from V and 6 bases from J, the junction contained 7 bases not matched to a gene. Germline lookup yields CDR1 DFQATT and CDR2 SNEGSKA (reference sequence). The CDR3 spans 14 residues. DNA of the CDR3: TGCAGTGCTAGAGTGGGACAGGAGAAAGATGGCTACACCTTC. Its protein product is CSARVGQEKDGYTF.

The J gene is TRBJ2-7, the V gene TRBV5-4; D gene ambiguous. The CDR3 covers 13 residues. Trimming took 4 bases from V and 3 from J, leaving 11 bases between them. Germline CDR1 reads SGHNT; CDR2 reads YYREEE (reference sequence). CDR3 nucleotide sequence: TGTGCCAGCAGCCCAGGACGGTACTACGAGCAGTACTTC. This codes for CASSPGRYYEQYF.

J is TRBJ2-2 and V is TRBV9; perhaps TRBD2 as D (6 bases). Germline CDR1 is SGDLS and CDR2 is YYNGEE. The CDR3 runs to 14 residues. V lost 6 bases to trimming and J lost 1 base, with 10 bases between them. The CDR3: CASNSGMNTGELFF. CDR3 nucleotides: TGTGCCAGCAATAGCGGAATGAACACCGGGGAGCTGTTTTTT.

CDR3 DNA sequence: TGTGCCAGCAGCTTCGGATCGGCGGGCACCTTTGGGCAGTTCTTC. This translates into CASSFGSAGTFGQFF. This chain uses TRBV7-9 with TRBJ2-1; possibly TRBD2 for D (5 bases). V lost 3 bases and J 12 bases, leaving 21 bases between the germline ends. CDR3 length: 15 amino acids. Germline CDR1 and CDR2: SEHNR and FQNEAQ (reference sequence).

Regarding this clonotype: A much larger clone is a single base away; this may be a read error. Lacking the conserved final phenylalanine or tryptophan, this CDR3 likely reflects a read error. The rearrangement joins TRBV4-3 to TRBJ2-6; no clear D gene. The CDR3 extends over 17 amino acids. The germline V gene has CDR1 LGHNA and CDR2 YSLEER. V lost 0 bases to trimming and J lost 0 bases, with 9 bases between them. CDR3 bases: TGCGCCAGCAGCCAAGAAGCCGGGCGCTCTGGGGCCAACGTCCTGACTTGC. Its translation is CASSQEAGRSGANVLTC.

Remarks on this clonotype: A read error may account for a junction end that differs from germline. This chain joins TRBV28 and TRBJ2-7, with D perhaps TRBD1 or TRBD2 (5 bases each). CDR1 is MDHEN and CDR2 is SYDVKM in the germline V gene. The CDR3 extends over 11 amino acids. The DNA of the CDR3 is TGTGCCAGCAGTTTGGGGACCCAGATGGACTTC. Its protein is CASSLGTQMDF.

In its sample, this clonotype was seen many times. The chain carries TRBV29-1 and TRBJ2-3, with TRBD2 identical over 7 bases. CDR3 size: 14 residues. Germline loops: CDR1 SQVTM, CDR2 ANQGSEA. Trimming took 4 bases from V and 2 from J; bases not matched to a gene: 6. CDR3 nucleotide sequence: TGCAGCGTTGTTCGGCTAGCGGTCACAGATACGCAGTATTTT. Translation: CSVVRLAVTDTQYF.

Of note for this clonotype: This could be a read error, since a much larger clone is one nucleotide away. V usage is TRBV29-1 and J usage is TRBJ2-4; D may be TRBD2 (6 bases). The better agreement between TRBJ2-5 and the DNA end casts doubt on the J call. CDR1 and CDR2 (germline): SQVTM, ANQGSEA. The CDR3 spans 12 residues. CDR3 DNA: TGCAGCGTTTCAGTTCTAGCGGAGACCCAGTACTTC. Its translation: CSVSVLAETQYF.

CDR3 coding DNA: TGCGCCAGCAGCCAAGACCTGACGGGGGGCTGGGAGACCCAGTACTTC. Translated: CASSQDLTGGWETQYF. The chain employs TRBV4-1 and TRBJ2-4; tentatively, D is TRBD2 (7 bases). With the DNA end fitting TRBJ2-5 better, the J assignment may be wrong. Germline loops: CDR1 MGHRA, CDR2 YSYEKL. There are 16 residues in the CDR3.

This clonotype was seen many times. V is TRBV12-3 or TRBV12-4 and J is TRBJ1-2; the D gene is possibly TRBD1 (5 bases). Trimming pared 7 bases from V and 6 bases from J, leaving 15 bases between. This CDR3 has 13 residues. CDR3 in DNA: TGTGCCAGCAATACCGGGACTGGGGATGGCTACACCTTC. It translates to CASNTGTGDGYTF.

For this clonotype: Given a much more abundant clone one base away, this may be a read error. This chain uses TRBV20-1 with TRBJ2-1; D tentatively fits TRBD1 or TRBD2 (6 bases each). This CDR3 region has 11 residues. Germline CDR1 reads DFQATT; CDR2 reads SNEGSKA (reference sequence). Here the CDR3 reads CSAREGGDRFF. Written as DNA, the CDR3 is TGCAGCGCTAGAGAGGGGGGCGATCGGTTCTTC.

The V gene is TRBV20-1, the J gene TRBJ2-7; 8 bases are a match to TRBD1. J was trimmed by 7 bases and V by 0 bases; bases with no gene match: 14. Germline loops: CDR1 DFQATT, CDR2 SNEGSKA (reference sequence). The CDR3 loop spans 16 amino acids. The CDR3 sequence is CSARDQQGARMGEQYF. CDR3 coding DNA: TGCAGTGCTAGAGATCAGCAGGGGGCCCGGATGGGGGAGCAGTACTTC.

The chain couples TRBV7-2 to TRBJ1-1, with unresolved D. V lost 7 bases to trimming and J lost 0 bases, with 18 bases between them. The germline V gene has CDR1 SGHTA and CDR2 FQGNSA. This CDR3 comprises 16 residues. In DNA, the CDR3 is TGTGCCAGCACCCCGCGCCGAGGACTTATGAACACTGAAGCTTTCTTT. Amino acids: CASTPRRGLMNTEAFF.

In this sample, this clonotype turned up many times. This chain connects TRBV29-1 to TRBJ2-1, with a tentative D call TRBD1 (6 bases). The CDR3 runs to 12 residues. V was trimmed by 5 bases and J by 8 bases, leaving 13 bases between them. Germline CDR1 SQVTM, CDR2 ANQGSEA. As DNA, the CDR3 is TGCAGCGTTCCCACTAAGGGGGATGAGCAGTTCTTC. Its protein product is CSVPTKGDEQFF.

The chain recombines TRBV28 with TRBJ2-7; 7 bases agree with TRBD2. The germline gives CDR1 MDHEN, CDR2 SYDVKM. V dropped 5 bases and J dropped 2; count of bases not matched to a gene: 6. This CDR3 has 14 residues. The CDR3: CASSNGGTTYEQYF. The CDR3 coding sequence is TGTGCCAGCAGTAATGGGGGGACTACCTACGAGCAGTACTTC.

This clonotype has just a few counts. This chain connects TRBV29-1 to TRBJ2-7; no clear D gene. The CDR3 loop spans 13 amino acids. The germline V and J ends were trimmed by 0 bases and 2 bases, with 8 bases remaining between them. Germline V gives CDR1 SQVTM, CDR2 ANQGSEA. The CDR3 DNA reads as TGCAGCGTTGAAGAATTACAGCCCTACGAGCAGTACTTC. Residues: CSVEELQPYEQYF.